This note documents a single T cell receptor beta chain sequence. No antigen is known for it. No quality values exist for individual bases; no much larger clone is one base distant. TCRbeta CDR3 regions were amplified from genomic DNA using the immunoSEQ Assay, a bias-controlled multiplex PCR. Concerning the study's data processing: The number of nucleated cells in each sample was estimated from the amplification of reference gene primers within the assay. To quantify the absolute abundance of each unique TCRbeta CDR3 rearrangement, sequence reads were collapsed and filtered. Productive Simpson clonality was computed per sample as the square root of Simpson's diversity index over productive rearrangements. TCRdb re-hosts the immuneACCESS table, in-frame sequences only. Its copies lack some clones; in the studies checked, an unresolved V gene accounts for under half of them, and the cause for the rest is not known. The DNA gave D and trimming, while V, J and clone size come from that table. Counted in this sample were about 77,000 clones; 75% to 85% of them appeared once. The top ten clonotypes cover less than 6% of the sample.

The collaborating institutions used their own protocols to collect whole blood in K2EDTA tubes. For TCRbeta analysis, collaborator samples were shipped as frozen whole blood, as isolated PBMCs, or as DNA extracted from either sample type. The data are from a study of blood T cell repertoires in COVID-19 (TCRdb year 2020). Study-level background: Collaborator samples came from the United States, Italy and Spain and covered acute and convalescent phases of COVID-19. The prospective study material was composed of cDNA or gDNA derived from T cells, B-cell-depleted T cells, or PBMCs. The dataset comprised deeply sampled blood TCRbeta repertoires from subjects exposed to, actively infected with, or recovered from COVID-19. The repertoires were released in a freely available public database intended as a resource for research on the immune response to SARS-CoV-2. Samples came from the ongoing ImmuneRACE study (first 160 participants) plus 1,254 subjects from 6 global collaborators. Sample metadata almost always included a de-identified subject ID, COVID-19 status, age in years and sex. Where available, HLA class I and class II types were taken from metadata supplied by the sample provider and were not determined by assay-based typing. What the authors observed across the whole study: How much clinical and demographic metadata was included differed by source and by participant, and the metadata was provided uncurated.

The CDR1 and CDR2 encoded by the germline V gene are SNHLY and FYNNEI. Taken from cysteine to phenylalanine, the CDR3 has 13 residues. Only CDR3 DNA is held: 39 bases, read in frame from base 1. Relative to germline, V is 5 bases shorter and J is 5 bases shorter, with 10 bases between their ends. This clonotype originated in a woman in her 70s with acute or convalescent COVID-19. Sequenced input: peripheral blood. This sequence uses TRBV2 and TRBJ2-1, with no confident D gene call. The CDR3 here reads CASSSWPHNEQFF. The bases read TGTGCCAGCAGTTCCTGGCCCCACAATGAGCAGTTCTTC. When the CDR3 is completed using the reference TRBV2 and TRBJ2-1 genes on either side, the full variable domain is EPEVTQTPSHQVTQMGQEVILRCVPISNHLYFYWYRQILGQKVEFLVSFYNNEISEKSEIFDDQFSVERPDGSNFTLKIRSTKLEDSAMYFCASSSWPHNEQFFGPGTRLTVL.